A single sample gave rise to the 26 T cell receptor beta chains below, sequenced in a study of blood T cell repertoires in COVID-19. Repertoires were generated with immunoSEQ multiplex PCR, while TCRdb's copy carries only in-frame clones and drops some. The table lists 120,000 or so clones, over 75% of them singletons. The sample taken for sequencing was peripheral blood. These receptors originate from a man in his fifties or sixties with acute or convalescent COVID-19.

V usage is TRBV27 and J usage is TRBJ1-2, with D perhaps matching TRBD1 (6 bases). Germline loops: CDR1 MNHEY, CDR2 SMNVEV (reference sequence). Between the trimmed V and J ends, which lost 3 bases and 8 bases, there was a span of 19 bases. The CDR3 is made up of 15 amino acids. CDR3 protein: CASSFSGAASGGYTF. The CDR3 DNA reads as TGTGCCAGCAGTTTTTCAGGGGCTGCCTCGGGCGGCTACACCTTC.

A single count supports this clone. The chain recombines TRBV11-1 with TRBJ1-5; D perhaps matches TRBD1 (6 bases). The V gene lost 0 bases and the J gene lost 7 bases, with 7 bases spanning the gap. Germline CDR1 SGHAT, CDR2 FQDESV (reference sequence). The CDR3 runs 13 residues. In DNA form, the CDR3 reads TGTGCCAGCAGCTTAGCGCAGGGGCAGCCCCAGCATTTT. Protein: CASSLAQGQPQHF. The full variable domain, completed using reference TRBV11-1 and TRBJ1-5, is EAEVAQSPRYKITEKSQAVAFWCDPISGHATLYWYRQILGQGPELLVQFQDESVVDDSQLPKDRFSAERLKGVDSTLKIQPAELGDSAMYLCASSLAQGQPQHFGDGTRLSIL.

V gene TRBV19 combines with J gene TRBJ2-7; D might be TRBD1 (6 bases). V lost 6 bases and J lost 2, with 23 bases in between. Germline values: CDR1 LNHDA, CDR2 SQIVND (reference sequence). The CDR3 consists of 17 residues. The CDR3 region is CASSKAGDPGTTYEQYF. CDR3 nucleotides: TGTGCCAGTAGCAAGGCAGGGGACCCGGGGACAACCTACGAGCAGTACTTC.

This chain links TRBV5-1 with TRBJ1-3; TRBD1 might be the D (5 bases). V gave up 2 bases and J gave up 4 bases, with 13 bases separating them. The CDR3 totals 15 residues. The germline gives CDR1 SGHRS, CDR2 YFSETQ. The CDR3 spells CASSLGGGDGNTIYF. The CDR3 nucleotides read TGCGCCAGCAGCTTAGGAGGAGGGGACGGAAACACCATATATTTT. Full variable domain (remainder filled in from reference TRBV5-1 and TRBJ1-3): KAGVTQTPRYLIKTRGQQVTLSCSPISGHRSVSWYQQTPGQGLQFLFEYFSETQRNKGNFPGRFSGRQFSNSRSEMNVSTLELGDSALYLCASSLGGGDGNTIYFGEGSWLTVV.

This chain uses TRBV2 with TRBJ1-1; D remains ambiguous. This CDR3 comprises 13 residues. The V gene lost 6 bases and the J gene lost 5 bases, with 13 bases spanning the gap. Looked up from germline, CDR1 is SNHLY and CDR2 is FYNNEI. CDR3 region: CASREGSGTEAFF. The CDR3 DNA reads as TGTGCCAGCAGGGAGGGATCGGGGACTGAAGCTTTCTTT.

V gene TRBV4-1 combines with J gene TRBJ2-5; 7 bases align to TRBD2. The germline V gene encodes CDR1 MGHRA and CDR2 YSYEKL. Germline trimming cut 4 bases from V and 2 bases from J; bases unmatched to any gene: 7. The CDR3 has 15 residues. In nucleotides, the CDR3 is TGCGCCAGCAGCCGGGCAGGGCGGGGGCAAGAGACCCAGTACTTC. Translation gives CASSRAGRGQETQYF.

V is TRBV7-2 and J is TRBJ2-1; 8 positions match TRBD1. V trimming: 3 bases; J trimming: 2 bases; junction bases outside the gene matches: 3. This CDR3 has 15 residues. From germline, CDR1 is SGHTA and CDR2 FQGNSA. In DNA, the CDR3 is TGTGCCAGCAGCTTCGACAGGGGCCCCTACAATGAGCAGTTCTTC. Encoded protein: CASSFDRGPYNEQFF.

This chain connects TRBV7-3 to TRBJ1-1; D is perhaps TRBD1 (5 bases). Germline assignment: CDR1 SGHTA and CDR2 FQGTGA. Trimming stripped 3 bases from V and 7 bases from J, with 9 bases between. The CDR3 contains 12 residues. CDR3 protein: CASSFGGDEAFF. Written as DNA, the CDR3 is TGTGCCAGCAGCTTCGGAGGGGATGAAGCTTTCTTT.

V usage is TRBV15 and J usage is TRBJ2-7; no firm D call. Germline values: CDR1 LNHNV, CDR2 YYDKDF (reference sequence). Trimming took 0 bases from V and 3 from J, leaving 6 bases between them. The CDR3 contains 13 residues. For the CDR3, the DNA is TGTGCCACCAGCAGAGATCACGGCTACGAGCAGTACTTC. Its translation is CATSRDHGYEQYF.

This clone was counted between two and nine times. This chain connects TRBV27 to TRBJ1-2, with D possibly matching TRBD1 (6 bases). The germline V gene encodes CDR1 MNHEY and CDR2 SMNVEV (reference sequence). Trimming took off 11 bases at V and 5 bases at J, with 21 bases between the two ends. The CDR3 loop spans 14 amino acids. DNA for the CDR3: TGTGCCTCCCGGCCGAGACAGGACCTTTATGGCTACACCTTC. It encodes CASRPRQDLYGYTF.

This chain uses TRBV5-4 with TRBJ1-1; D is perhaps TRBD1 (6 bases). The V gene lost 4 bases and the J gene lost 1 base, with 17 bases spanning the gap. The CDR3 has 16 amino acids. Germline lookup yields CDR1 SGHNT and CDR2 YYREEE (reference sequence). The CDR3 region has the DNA TGTGCCAGCAGCCGAGGCTCGGGCAGGGGGAACACTGAAGCTTTCTTT. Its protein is CASSRGSGRGNTEAFF.

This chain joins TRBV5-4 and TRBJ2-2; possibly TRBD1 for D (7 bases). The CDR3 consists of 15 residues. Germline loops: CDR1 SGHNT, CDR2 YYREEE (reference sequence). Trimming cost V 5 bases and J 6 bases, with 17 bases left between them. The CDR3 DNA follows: TGTGCCAGCAGGACAGGGTTTACGGGGGCCGGGGAGCTGTTTTTT. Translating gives CASRTGFTGAGELFF.

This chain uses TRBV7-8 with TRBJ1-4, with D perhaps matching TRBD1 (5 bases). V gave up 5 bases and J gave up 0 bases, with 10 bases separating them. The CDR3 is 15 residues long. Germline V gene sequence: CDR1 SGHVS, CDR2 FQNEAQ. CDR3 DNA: TGTGCCAGCAGCCCTCAGACAGCAACTAATGAAAAACTGTTTTTT. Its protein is CASSPQTATNEKLFF.

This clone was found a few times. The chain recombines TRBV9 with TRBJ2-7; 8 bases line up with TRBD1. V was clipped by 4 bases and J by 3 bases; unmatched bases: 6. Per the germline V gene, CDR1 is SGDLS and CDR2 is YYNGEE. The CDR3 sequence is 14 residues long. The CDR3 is CASSPRDRFYEQYF. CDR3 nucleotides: TGTGCCAGCAGCCCCCGGGACAGGTTCTACGAGCAGTACTTC.

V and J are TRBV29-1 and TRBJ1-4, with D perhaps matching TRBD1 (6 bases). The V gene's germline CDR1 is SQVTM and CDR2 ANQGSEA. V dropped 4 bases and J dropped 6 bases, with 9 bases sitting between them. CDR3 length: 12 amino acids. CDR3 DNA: TGCAGCGTTGTGGGGGCAGATGAAAAACTGTTTTTT. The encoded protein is CSVVGADEKLFF.

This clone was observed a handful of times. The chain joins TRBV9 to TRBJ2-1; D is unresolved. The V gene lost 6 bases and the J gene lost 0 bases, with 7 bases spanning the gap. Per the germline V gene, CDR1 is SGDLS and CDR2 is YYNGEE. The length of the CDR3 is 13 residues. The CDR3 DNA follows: TGTGCCAGCATCTTCCCCTCCTACAATGAGCAGTTCTTC. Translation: CASIFPSYNEQFF.

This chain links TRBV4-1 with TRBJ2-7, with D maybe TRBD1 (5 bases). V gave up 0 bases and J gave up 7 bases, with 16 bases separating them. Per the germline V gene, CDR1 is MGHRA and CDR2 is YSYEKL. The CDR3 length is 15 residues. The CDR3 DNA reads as TGCGCCAGCAGCCAAGATGTGACAGCGATAAGGGAGCAGTACTTC. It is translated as CASSQDVTAIREQYF.

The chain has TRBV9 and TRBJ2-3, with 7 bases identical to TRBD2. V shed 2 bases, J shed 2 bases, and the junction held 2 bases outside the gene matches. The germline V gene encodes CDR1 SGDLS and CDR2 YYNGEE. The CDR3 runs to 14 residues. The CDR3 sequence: CASSVAGDTDTQYF. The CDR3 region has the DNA TGTGCCAGCAGCGTGGCGGGAGACACAGATACGCAGTATTTT.

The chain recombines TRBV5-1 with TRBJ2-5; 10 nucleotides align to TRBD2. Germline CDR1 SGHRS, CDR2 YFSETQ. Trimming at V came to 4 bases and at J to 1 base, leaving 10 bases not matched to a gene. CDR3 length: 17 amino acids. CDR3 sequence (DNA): TGCGCCAGCAGCCCGGTTGTTAGCGGGAGGTTCCAAGAGACCCAGTACTTC. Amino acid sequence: CASSPVVSGRFQETQYF.

This CDR3 is CSASRPTSYRTEAFF. The CDR3 DNA sequence: TGCAGTGCTAGTAGACCTACTAGTTACCGCACTGAAGCTTTCTTT. The V and J genes are TRBV20-1 and TRBJ1-1; no firm D call. V was pared by 3 bases and J by 4 bases, with 18 bases between. Per germline, CDR1 DFQATT and CDR2 SNEGSKA (reference sequence). The CDR3 covers 15 residues.

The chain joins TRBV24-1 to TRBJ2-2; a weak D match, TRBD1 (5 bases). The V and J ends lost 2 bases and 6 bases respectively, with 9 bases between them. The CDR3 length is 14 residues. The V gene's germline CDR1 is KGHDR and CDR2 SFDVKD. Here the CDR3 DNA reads TGTGCCACCAGTGATTACACAGGACCCGGGGAGCTGTTTTTT. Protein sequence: CATSDYTGPGELFF.

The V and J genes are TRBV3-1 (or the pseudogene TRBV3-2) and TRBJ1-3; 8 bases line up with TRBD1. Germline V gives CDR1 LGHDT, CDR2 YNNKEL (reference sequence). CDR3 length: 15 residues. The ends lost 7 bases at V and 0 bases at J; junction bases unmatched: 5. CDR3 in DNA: TGTGCCAGCACGAGGACAGGGTCCTCTGGAAACACCATATATTTT. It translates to CASTRTGSSGNTIYF.

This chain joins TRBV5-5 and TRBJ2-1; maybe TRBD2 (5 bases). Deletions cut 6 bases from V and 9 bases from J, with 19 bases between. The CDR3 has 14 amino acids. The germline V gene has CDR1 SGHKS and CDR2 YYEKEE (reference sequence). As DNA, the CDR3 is TGTGCCAGCACCCACGATACTAGTCGTGGTGAGCAGTTCTTC. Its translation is CASTHDTSRGEQFF.

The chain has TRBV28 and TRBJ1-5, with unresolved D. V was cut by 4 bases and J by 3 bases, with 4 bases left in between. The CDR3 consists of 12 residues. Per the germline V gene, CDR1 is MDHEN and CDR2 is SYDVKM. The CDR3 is CASSSVNQPQHF. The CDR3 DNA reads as TGTGCCAGCAGTTCCGTCAATCAGCCCCAGCATTTT.

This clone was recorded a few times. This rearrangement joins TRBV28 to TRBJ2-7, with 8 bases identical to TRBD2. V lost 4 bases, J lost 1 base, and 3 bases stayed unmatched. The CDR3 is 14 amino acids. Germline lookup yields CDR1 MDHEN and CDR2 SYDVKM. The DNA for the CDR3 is TGTGCCAGCAGTTCCCGCGGGAGGTCCTACGAGCAGTACTTC. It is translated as CASSSRGRSYEQYF. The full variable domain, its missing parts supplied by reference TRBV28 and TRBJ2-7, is DVKVTQSSRYLVKRTGEKVFLECVQDMDHENMFWYRQDPGLGLRLIYFSYDVKMKEKGDIPEGYSVSREKKERFSLILESASTNQTSMYLCASSSRGRSYEQYFGPGTRLTVT.

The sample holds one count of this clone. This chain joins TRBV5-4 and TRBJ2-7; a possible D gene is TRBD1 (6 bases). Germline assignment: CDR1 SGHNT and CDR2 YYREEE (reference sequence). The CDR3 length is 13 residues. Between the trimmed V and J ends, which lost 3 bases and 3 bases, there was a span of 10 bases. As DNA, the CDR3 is TGTGCCAGCAGCTGGGGGCAGAACTACGAGCAGTACTTC. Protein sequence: CASSWGQNYEQYF.